The 30 T cell receptor beta chains presented below share a single source sample, sequenced in a study of shared clonotypes between healthy human individuals. Some clones are missing from TCRdb's copy, which holds only in-frame ones; the method was immunoSEQ multiplex PCR. This table holds some 2,000,000 clones, more than 90% found once. Sequenced material: naive CD4+ T cells sorted from blood. Subset here: CD45RA+ positively selected. The receptor source for this set is a man aged 18 to 35 in good health.

The genes are TRBV2 and TRBJ2-4, with 7 bases aligning to TRBD1. The CDR3 has 16 residues. Looked up from germline, CDR1 is SNHLY and CDR2 is FYNNEI. V gave up 4 bases and J gave up 9 bases; unmatched junction bases: 15. This CDR3 reads CASSVGDRYIGGIQYF. As DNA, the CDR3 is TGTGCCAGCAGTGTTGGGGACAGATACATAGGGGGCATTCAGTACTTC.

The chain combines TRBV25-1 with TRBJ2-3, with TRBD2 matching over 7 bases. With 1 base clipped from V and 2 bases from J, the junction kept 6 bases outside the gene matches. Germline V gene data show CDR1 as MGHDK and CDR2 as SYGVNS. The CDR3 runs 16 residues. The CDR3 spells CASSELSSGTTDTQYF. The CDR3 DNA is TGTGCCAGCAGTGAATTGTCTAGCGGTACCACAGATACGCAGTATTTT.

CDR3 protein: CASRDGTGSSLSGANVLTF. DNA for the CDR3: TGCGCCAGCAGGGACGGGACAGGGTCCTCCCTCTCTGGGGCCAACGTCCTGACTTTC. The chain employs TRBV10-2 and TRBJ2-6, with 9 bases matching TRBD1. CDR1 is WSHSY, CDR2 SAAADI, per germline. The CDR3 runs to 19 residues. The V gene end was trimmed by 6 bases and the J gene end by 0 bases; junction bases not matched to a gene: 12.

The DNA of the CDR3 is TGTGCCTGGAGTCCCCAGCGGCGCGGGGAGCTGTTTTTT. It codes for CAWSPQRRGELFF. The chain has TRBV30 and TRBJ2-2, with D possibly being TRBD2 (5 bases). This CDR3 has 13 amino acids. The germline V gene encodes CDR1 GTSNPN and CDR2 SVGIG (reference sequence). V was shortened by 2 bases and J by 7 bases, with 11 bases between the two germline ends.

The chain is built from TRBV5-1 and TRBJ2-7, with 10 bases lining up with TRBD1. V shed 0 bases and J 7 bases; nucleotides not matched to a gene: 10. CDR1 and CDR2 from the germline V gene are SGHRS and YFSETQ. This CDR3 is 16 amino acids long. The CDR3 bases are TGCGCCAGCAGCTTGGGGCTAGACAGGGGGCCGAGAGAGCAGTACTTC. This codes for CASSLGLDRGPREQYF. The entire variable domain, with the rest obtained from reference TRBV5-1 and TRBJ2-7, is as follows: KAGVTQTPRYLIKTRGQQVTLSCSPISGHRSVSWYQQTPGQGLQFLFEYFSETQRNKGNFPGRFSGRQFSNSRSEMNVSTLELGDSALYLCASSLGLDRGPREQYFGPGTRLTVT.

The chain couples TRBV7-6 to TRBJ2-5, with TRBD1 identical over 7 bases. J gave up 2 bases and V 8 bases, and 2 bases lay outside the gene matches. Germline CDR1 and CDR2: SGHVS and FNYEAQ. CDR3 length: 12 residues. The CDR3, as DNA: TGTGCCAGCGGGGACAGACAAGAGACCCAGTACTTC. It yields the protein CASGDRQETQYF.

This clone was counted once. The rearrangement joins TRBV18 to TRBJ2-7; no firm D call. This CDR3 contains 15 residues. Germline V gene data show CDR1 as KGHSH and CDR2 as LQKENI. Deletions cut 3 bases from V and 1 base from J, with 13 bases between. DNA for the CDR3: TGTGCCAGCTCACCGCTGACTGTTCGTTCCTACGAGCAGTACTTC. Translated: CASSPLTVRSYEQYF.

As regards this clone: The sample holds other DNA sequences that translate to the same CDR3. J is TRBJ2-3 and V is TRBV5-1, with TRBD1 identical over 10 bases. Per the germline V gene, CDR1 is SGHRS and CDR2 is YFSETQ. J gave up 6 bases and V 3 bases, and 4 bases lay outside the gene matches. This CDR3 is built from 14 residues. The DNA of the CDR3 is TGCGCCAGCAGCTCGGGACAGGGGACGGATACGCAGTATTTT. Protein sequence: CASSSGQGTDTQYF.

The V call is TRBV5-1, the J call TRBJ2-1, with TRBD1 matching over 7 bases. The CDR3 loop spans 13 amino acids. CDR1 is SGHRS, CDR2 YFSETQ, per germline. The ends lost 3 bases at V and 9 bases at J; junction bases unmatched: 6. In nucleotides, the CDR3 is TGCGCCAGCAGCTCTCTAACAGGGGCTGAGCAGTTCTTC. Protein: CASSSLTGAEQFF.

The chain is built from TRBV30 and TRBJ1-4, with D perhaps TRBD1 (5 bases). CDR1 and CDR2 (germline): GTSNPN, SVGIG (reference sequence). Trimming left V 0 bases short and J 8 bases short, with 13 bases between. This CDR3 is built from 14 residues. CDR3 loop: CAWSVTGGGEKLFF. In nucleotides, the CDR3 is TGTGCCTGGAGTGTTACAGGAGGTGGGGAAAAACTGTTTTTT.

In the case of this clone: This CDR3 is also generated by other DNA sequences in the sample. The rearrangement links TRBV5-1 to TRBJ2-1, with a tentative D call TRBD1 (5 bases). CDR3 size: 15 residues. Trimming took 0 bases from V and 3 from J, leaving 10 bases between them. CDR1 SGHRS and CDR2 YFSETQ come from the germline V gene. CDR3 DNA sequence: TGCGCCAGCAGCTTGGGTGGGGCCCTCTACAATGAGCAGTTCTTC. Residues: CASSLGGALYNEQFF. Based on the CDR3 plus reference TRBV5-1 and TRBJ2-1, the full variable domain is KAGVTQTPRYLIKTRGQQVTLSCSPISGHRSVSWYQQTPGQGLQFLFEYFSETQRNKGNFPGRFSGRQFSNSRSEMNVSTLELGDSALYLCASSLGGALYNEQFFGPGTRLTVL.

This sequence joins TRBV28 and TRBJ1-2, with unresolved D. Germline loops: CDR1 MDHEN, CDR2 SYDVKM. V was cut by 2 bases and J by 1 base, with 5 bases left in between. The CDR3 runs to 13 residues. The DNA for the CDR3 is TGTGCCAGCAGTTTAAGGGTTAACTATGGCTACACCTTC. The encoded protein is CASSLRVNYGYTF.

The J gene is TRBJ1-4, the V gene TRBV27, with 9 bases identical to TRBD1. CDR1 and CDR2 from the germline V gene are MNHEY and SMNVEV (reference sequence). The CDR3 length is 15 residues. The V gene end was trimmed by 5 bases and the J gene end by 7 bases; junction bases not matched to a gene: 8. CDR3 region: CASSRYDRGSEKLFF. CDR3 coding DNA: TGTGCCAGCAGTCGATACGACAGGGGGAGTGAAAAACTGTTTTTT.

The chain has TRBV7-3 and TRBJ2-3; D possibly corresponds to TRBD1 (5 bases). Trimming shortened V by 5 bases and J by 0 bases, and 9 bases separated the two germline ends. This CDR3 comprises 14 residues. Germline assignment: CDR1 SGHTA and CDR2 FQGTGA. This CDR3 is CASSPAGSTDTQYF. Written as DNA, the CDR3 is TGTGCCAGCAGCCCCGCAGGGAGCACAGATACGCAGTATTTT.

J is TRBJ2-1 and V is TRBV10-1; TRBD2 might be the D (5 bases). The V end lost 4 bases, the J end lost 10 bases, and 14 bases lay between the germline ends. The CDR3 sequence is 13 residues long. CDR1 and CDR2 (germline): WNHNN, SYGVQD (reference sequence). CDR3: CASSVGGSREQFF. The CDR3 DNA reads as TGCGCCAGCAGTGTCGGTGGGAGCCGCGAGCAGTTCTTC.

The chain links TRBV6-5 to TRBJ2-7; perhaps TRBD1 as D (5 bases). Germline values: CDR1 MNHEY, CDR2 SVGAGI. CDR3 length: 14 amino acids. V was pared by 2 bases and J by 7 bases, with 15 bases between. CDR3 region: CASSYTGGKGEQYF. The CDR3 DNA sequence: TGTGCCAGCAGTTACACAGGTGGGAAAGGGGAGCAGTACTTC.

The rearrangement joins TRBV25-1 to TRBJ2-5, with D possibly being TRBD2 (7 bases). The germline V gene has CDR1 MGHDK and CDR2 SYGVNS. The CDR3 has 15 residues. V was shortened by 1 base and J by 5 bases, with 14 bases between the two germline ends. The CDR3 DNA reads TGTGCCAGCAGTGAATCTTGGGGGGGGCGGGAGACCCAGTACTTC. Translation: CASSESWGGRETQYF.

Worth noting for this clone: Additional DNA sequences in this sample encode the identical CDR3. The chain joins TRBV6-5 to TRBJ1-4, with no clear D. Trimming took off 2 bases at V and 7 bases at J, with 5 bases between the two ends. The CDR3 runs 12 residues. Germline-derived CDR1 and CDR2 are MNHEY and SVGAGI. The chain's CDR3 is CASSYLGEKLFF. In DNA, the CDR3 is TGTGCCAGCAGTTACCTGGGTGAAAAACTGTTTTTT.

J is TRBJ2-7 and V is TRBV11-2; unclear D gene. The V gene's germline CDR1 is SGHAT and CDR2 FQNNGV. This CDR3 has 14 amino acids. Trimming removed 5 bases at V and 4 bases at J, with 15 bases between. CDR3 nucleotide sequence: TGTGCCAGCAGCCTCAGACGGGCCCTATACGAGCAGTACTTC. Translating gives CASSLRRALYEQYF.

The CDR3: CASSIRGQPRYEQYF. The CDR3 region has the DNA TGTGCCAGTAGTATCAGGGGACAACCCCGATACGAGCAGTACTTC. V gene TRBV19 combines with J gene TRBJ2-7, with TRBD1 as a possible D gene (6 bases). From germline, CDR1 is LNHDA and CDR2 SQIVND (reference sequence). The CDR3 is made up of 15 amino acids. V lost 3 bases, J lost 4 bases, and 16 bases lay in between. Full variable domain (missing parts from reference TRBV19 and TRBJ2-7): DGGITQSPKYLFRKEGQNVTLSCEQNLNHDAMYWYRQDPGQGLRLIYYSQIVNDFQKGDIAEGYSVSREKKESFPLTVTSAQKNPTAFYLCASSIRGQPRYEQYFGPGTRLTVT.

The CDR3 here is CASSHPGGPAGELFF. The DNA of the CDR3 is TGCGCCAGCAGCCATCCGGGAGGGCCGGCCGGGGAGCTGTTTTTT. The gene calls are TRBV4-1 and TRBJ2-2, with 8 bases identical to TRBD2. CDR3 length: 15 residues. The germline V gene has CDR1 MGHRA and CDR2 YSYEKL. V shed 3 bases, J shed 6 bases, and the junction held 6 bases outside the gene matches.

The rearrangement joins TRBV5-1 to TRBJ2-7; 9 nucleotides match TRBD1. Germline values: CDR1 SGHRS, CDR2 YFSETQ. With 0 bases clipped from V and 2 bases from J, the junction kept 6 bases outside the gene matches. This CDR3 contains 16 residues. CDR3 in amino acids: CASSLGTGTGPYEQYF. The CDR3 nucleotides are TGCGCCAGCAGCTTGGGGACCGGGACAGGGCCCTACGAGCAGTACTTC.

The chain joins TRBV6-5 to TRBJ1-3; perhaps TRBD1 as D (5 bases). V shed 6 bases and J shed 3 bases, with 15 bases lying between them. CDR1 and CDR2 from the germline V gene are MNHEY and SVGAGI. CDR3 length: 15 amino acids. CDR3 sequence reads: CASRESGGSGNTIYF. Written as DNA, the CDR3 is TGTGCCAGCAGAGAGTCCGGGGGGAGTGGAAACACCATATATTTT.

The genes are TRBV7-2 and TRBJ2-3; the match to TRBD1 covers 8 bases. After removal of 0 bases from V and 5 bases from J, the junction contained 4 bases not matched to a gene. This CDR3 comprises 15 residues. The germline V gene has CDR1 SGHTA and CDR2 FQGNSA. For the CDR3, the DNA is TGTGCCAGCAGCTTAGCCAGGGGGCTAAGAGATACGCAGTATTTT. Translated: CASSLARGLRDTQYF.

This clone appeared a single time. V is TRBV5-1 and J is TRBJ2-7; 8 nucleotides match TRBD1. The CDR3 covers 16 residues. Per the germline V gene, CDR1 is SGHRS and CDR2 is YFSETQ. V gave up 3 bases and J gave up 3 bases; unmatched junction bases: 11. CDR3 residues: CASSSKPGQAGYEQYF. CDR3 sequence (DNA): TGCGCCAGCAGCTCAAAACCGGGACAGGCGGGCTACGAGCAGTACTTC.

For the CDR3, the DNA is TGTGCCAGCAGCTGGGCGACAGGGGGCGCGAATGGCTACACCTTC. Encoded protein: CASSWATGGANGYTF. The rearrangement links TRBV5-4 to TRBJ1-2, with 10 bases aligning to TRBD1. From germline, CDR1 is SGHNT and CDR2 YYREEE (reference sequence). The CDR3 runs 15 residues. V gave up 3 bases and J gave up 6 bases; unmatched junction bases: 8.

The chain employs TRBV30 and TRBJ1-1; weak D call: TRBD1 (5 bases). The V end lost 0 bases, the J end lost 7 bases, and 15 bases lay between the germline ends. The CDR3 has 14 amino acids. Germline CDR1 reads GTSNPN; CDR2 reads SVGIG (reference sequence). CDR3 DNA: TGTGCCTGGAGTGTTTCGAGGGCTAGGGGTGAAGCTTTCTTT. It codes for CAWSVSRARGEAFF. Using reference TRBV30 and TRBJ1-1 for the parts outside the CDR3, the full variable domain is SQTIHQWPATLVQPVGSPLSLECTVEGTSNPNLYWYRQAAGRGLQLLFYSVGIGQISSEVPQNLSASRPQDRQFILSSKKLLLSDSGFYLCAWSVSRARGEAFFGQGTRLTVV.

The chain combines TRBV5-6 with TRBJ2-7, with 10 bases aligning to TRBD1. V trimming: 4 bases; J trimming: 11 bases; junction bases outside the gene matches: 15. Germline-derived CDR1 and CDR2 are SGHDT and YYEEEE. The CDR3 covers 15 residues. The CDR3 here is CASSLELPGQGTEYF. The CDR3 region has the DNA TGTGCCAGCAGCCTAGAATTACCGGGACAGGGGACCGAGTACTTC. The entire variable domain, with the rest obtained from reference TRBV5-6 and TRBJ2-7, is as follows: DAGVTQSPTHLIKTRGQQVTLRCSPKSGHDTVSWYQQALGQGPQFIFQYYEEEERQRGNFPDRFSGHQFPNYSSELNVNALLLGDSALYLCASSLELPGQGTEYFGPGTRLTVT.

The rearrangement links TRBV7-3 to TRBJ2-3; TRBD2 aligns across 9 bases. J lost 0 bases, V lost 4 bases, and 5 bases had no gene match. Germline values: CDR1 SGHTA, CDR2 FQGTGA. The CDR3 contains 16 residues. The CDR3, as DNA: TGTGCCAGCAGCTCAGCTCTAGCGGGGAGCACAGATACGCAGTATTTT. It encodes CASSSALAGSTDTQYF.

The chain joins TRBV6-1 to TRBJ1-2; D not certain. Trimming cost V 2 bases and J 1 base, with 8 bases left between them. The CDR3 consists of 14 residues. Germline V lookup: CDR1 MNHNS, CDR2 SASEGT. In DNA, the CDR3 is TGTGCCAGCAGTGAACCGATTAGTAACTATGGCTACACCTTC. This translates into CASSEPISNYGYTF.